This T cell receptor (beta chain) was sequenced for a study of CD8 T cells in Susac syndrome. CD8+ and CD4+ T cells taken from blood had their TCR beta sequenced. The multiple sclerosis controls consisted of treatment-naive patients with relapsing-remitting disease, either stable or active. This CDR3 region has 19 residues. Trimming at V came to 1 base and at J to 0 bases, leaving 11 bases not matched to a gene. Germline values: CDR1 SGHAT, CDR2 FQDESV (reference sequence). Reverse transcription of roughly 0.5 to 1 ug RNA used random hexamers. Amplification of TCR beta CDR3 across 54 Vbeta and 13 Jbeta was performed with immunoSEQ multiplex PCR. TCRdb called the immunoSEQ multiplex PCR reads again in MiXCR, with one record for every CDR3 protein. Found here are 250,000 to 350,000 distinct CDR3 sequences, about 91% of them singletons; the top ten hold roughly 0.07%.

The chain employs TRBV11-1 and TRBJ2-7, with 11 bases that match TRBD2. This TCR was recovered from a human donor with multiple sclerosis. Sequenced material: CD4+ T cells from PBMCs. The CDR3 coding sequence is TGTGCCAGCAGCTTAGGACGTGGACTAGCGGGCCAGAGCTCCTACGAGCAGTACTTC. As protein: CASSLGRGLAGQSSYEQYF.